This is a list of T cell receptor beta chains from one sample in a study of blood T cells in healthy people across ages. TCRdb independently ran MiXCR on the 5' RACE reads; one entry per CDR3 protein. The sample records 850,000 to 1,000,000 distinct CDR3 sequences, just over 50% being singletons. The material sequenced was blood. These receptors were obtained from a woman aged 60-75 years in good health. The CDR3 runs from the conserved cysteine through the conserved F or W. Fields, in order: V gene, D gene, J gene, clone size, CDR3 protein, CDR3 DNA. A D gene is named only where the DNA matches it firmly. Clone size appears in some rows only: once, few, many, or a class for an expanded clone.

v_call: TRBV12-3/TRBV12-4
d_call: -
j_call: TRBJ2-2
clone_size: few
cdr3_aa: CASSLEAGNGAGELFF
cdr3_nt: TGTGCCAGCAGTTTAGAGGCGGGGAACGGGGCCGGGGAGCTGTTTTTT

v_call: TRBV5-5
d_call: -
j_call: TRBJ1-1
clone_size: -
cdr3_aa: CASSLLPGDTEAFF
cdr3_nt: TGTGCCAGCAGCTTGTTACCGGGGGACACTGAAGCTTTCTTT

v_call: TRBV7-9
d_call: -
j_call: TRBJ2-1
clone_size: -
cdr3_aa: CAIRPGDSSYNEQFF
cdr3_nt: TGTGCCATACGCCCGGGCGATAGCTCCTACAATGAGCAGTTCTTC

v_call: TRBV27
d_call: TRBD2
j_call: TRBJ2-5
clone_size: once
cdr3_aa: CASSSWASGPYQETQYF
cdr3_nt: TGTGCCAGCAGTTCGTGGGCTAGCGGCCCGTACCAAGAGACCCAGTACTTC

v_call: TRBV2
d_call: -
j_call: TRBJ2-7
clone_size: -
cdr3_aa: CASSADSLLRAQYF
cdr3_nt: TGTGCCAGCAGTGCGGACAGCCTTCTACGGGCCCAGTACTTC

v_call: TRBV4-1
d_call: TRBD1
j_call: TRBJ1-1
clone_size: -
cdr3_aa: CASSQYGQGLNTEAFF
cdr3_nt: TGCGCCAGCAGCCAATACGGACAGGGTTTAAACACTGAAGCTTTCTTT

v_call: TRBV7-2
d_call: TRBD2
j_call: TRBJ2-1
clone_size: -
cdr3_aa: CASSPRTSGAPLYNEQFF
cdr3_nt: TGTGCCAGCAGCCCCAGGACTAGCGGGGCCCCCCTATACAATGAGCAGTTCTTC

v_call: TRBV7-2
d_call: -
j_call: TRBJ2-3
clone_size: few
cdr3_aa: CASSAQGPGTRDTQYF
cdr3_nt: TGTGCCAGCAGCGCCCAGGGTCCAGGAACCAGAGATACGCAGTATTTT

v_call: TRBV29-1
d_call: TRBD2
j_call: TRBJ2-2
clone_size: -
cdr3_aa: CSVEDLGLGGGLFF
cdr3_nt: TGCAGCGTTGAAGATCTAGGGCTTGGCGGGGGGCTGTTTTTT

v_call: TRBV6-6
d_call: -
j_call: TRBJ2-1
clone_size: -
cdr3_aa: CASSYHGQSGIDEQFF
cdr3_nt: TGTGCCAGCAGTTATCATGGACAGAGTGGAATCGATGAGCAGTTCTTC

v_call: TRBV20-1
d_call: -
j_call: TRBJ2-7
clone_size: -
cdr3_aa: CSARGQVALHEQYF
cdr3_nt: TGCAGTGCTAGAGGCCAGGTCGCCCTCCACGAGCAGTACTTC

v_call: TRBV4-1
d_call: -
j_call: TRBJ2-3
clone_size: few
cdr3_aa: CASSQLEDTQYF
cdr3_nt: TGCGCCAGCAGCCAATTGGAAGATACGCAGTATTTT

v_call: TRBV30
d_call: -
j_call: TRBJ1-1
clone_size: -
cdr3_aa: CAWSSGFPEAFF
cdr3_nt: TGTGCCTGGAGTTCCGGGTTCCCTGAAGCTTTCTTT

v_call: TRBV29-1
d_call: -
j_call: TRBJ2-2
clone_size: -
cdr3_aa: CSVWASSNTGELFF
cdr3_nt: TGCAGCGTTTGGGCGTCCTCGAACACCGGGGAGCTGTTTTTT

v_call: TRBV28
d_call: -
j_call: TRBJ1-6
clone_size: -
cdr3_aa: CASSVTNSGTLHF
cdr3_nt: TGTGCCAGCAGTGTAACGAACAGTGGAACCCTCCACTTT

v_call: TRBV4-1
d_call: -
j_call: TRBJ2-5
clone_size: -
cdr3_aa: CASSHFSAEKRETQYF
cdr3_nt: TGCGCCAGCAGCCACTTCTCGGCAGAGAAAAGAGAGACCCAGTACTTC

v_call: TRBV7-9
d_call: -
j_call: TRBJ2-3
clone_size: few
cdr3_aa: CASSLEGQSSDTQYF
cdr3_nt: TGTGCCAGCAGCTTAGAAGGACAGAGCTCCGATACGCAGTATTTT

v_call: TRBV3-1
d_call: -
j_call: TRBJ2-7
clone_size: -
cdr3_aa: CASSLTRQAYEQYF
cdr3_nt: TGTGCCAGCAGCTTGACTAGGCAAGCCTACGAGCAGTACTTC

v_call: TRBV6-2/TRBV6-3
d_call: -
j_call: TRBJ2-3
clone_size: -
cdr3_aa: CASSSFEYTDTQYF
cdr3_nt: TGTGCCAGCAGCTCGTTCGAATACACAGATACGCAGTATTTT

v_call: TRBV6-1
d_call: -
j_call: TRBJ2-7
clone_size: -
cdr3_aa: CASSDLSGPYEQYF
cdr3_nt: TGTGCCAGCAGTGACCTTAGCGGCCCTTACGAGCAGTACTTC

v_call: TRBV4-2
d_call: TRBD2
j_call: TRBJ2-5
clone_size: few
cdr3_aa: CASSPLAGEQETQYF
cdr3_nt: TGTGCCAGCAGCCCCCTGGCGGGAGAGCAGGAGACCCAGTACTTC

v_call: TRBV6-6
d_call: -
j_call: TRBJ1-2
clone_size: few
cdr3_aa: CASSHSTGMGYGYTF
cdr3_nt: TGTGCCAGCAGCCATAGTACAGGGATGGGCTATGGCTACACCTTC

v_call: TRBV11-1
d_call: -
j_call: TRBJ2-3
clone_size: -
cdr3_aa: CASSPGTYNVDTQYF
cdr3_nt: TGTGCCAGCAGCCCCGGGACGTACAATGTAGATACGCAGTATTTT

v_call: TRBV28
d_call: -
j_call: TRBJ1-4
clone_size: -
cdr3_aa: CASSVRPNEKLFF
cdr3_nt: TGTGCCAGCAGTGTAAGGCCAAATGAAAAACTGTTTTTT

v_call: TRBV28
d_call: TRBD1
j_call: TRBJ2-4
clone_size: -
cdr3_aa: CASSSRTGGDVDIQYF
cdr3_nt: TGTGCCAGCAGTTCCCGGACAGGGGGCGATGTGGACATTCAGTACTTC

v_call: TRBV4-1
d_call: -
j_call: TRBJ2-3
clone_size: -
cdr3_aa: CASSQAGTPGTDTQYF
cdr3_nt: TGCGCCAGCAGCCAAGCCGGGACTCCAGGCACAGATACGCAGTATTTT

v_call: TRBV28
d_call: -
j_call: TRBJ2-5
clone_size: -
cdr3_aa: CASSLGRGKETQYF
cdr3_nt: TGTGCCAGCAGTTTAGGGCGCGGCAAAGAGACCCAGTACTTC

v_call: TRBV7-2
d_call: -
j_call: TRBJ1-2
clone_size: few
cdr3_aa: CASSLSPGDYGYTF
cdr3_nt: TGTGCCAGCAGTTTGTCCCCAGGCGACTATGGCTACACCTTC

v_call: TRBV25-1
d_call: -
j_call: TRBJ1-2
clone_size: -
cdr3_aa: CASSDPRTSDGGYTF
cdr3_nt: TGTGCCAGCAGTGACCCCCGCACATCGGACGGTGGCTACACCTTC

v_call: TRBV11-3
d_call: TRBD1
j_call: TRBJ1-1
clone_size: -
cdr3_aa: CASRLLPGQGGEAFF
cdr3_nt: TGTGCCAGCAGACTTTTGCCGGGACAGGGAGGTGAAGCTTTCTTT

v_call: TRBV5-5
d_call: -
j_call: TRBJ2-5
clone_size: -
cdr3_aa: CASSAGEGETQYF
cdr3_nt: TGTGCCAGCAGTGCCGGCGAGGGAGAGACCCAGTACTTC

v_call: TRBV12-3/TRBV12-4
d_call: -
j_call: TRBJ2-7
clone_size: many
cdr3_aa: CASRGSYEQYF
cdr3_nt: TGTGCCAGCAGAGGCTCCTACGAGCAGTACTTC

v_call: TRBV15
d_call: TRBD2
j_call: TRBJ2-7
clone_size: -
cdr3_aa: CATSRGREGLANEQYF
cdr3_nt: TGTGCCACCAGCAGAGGCCGCGAGGGACTAGCGAACGAGCAGTACTTC

v_call: TRBV25-1
d_call: TRBD1
j_call: TRBJ2-6
clone_size: -
cdr3_aa: CASSEYRQGASGANVLTF
cdr3_nt: TGTGCCAGCAGTGAATATCGGCAGGGGGCCTCTGGGGCCAACGTCCTGACTTTC

v_call: TRBV4-2
d_call: -
j_call: TRBJ1-6
clone_size: -
cdr3_aa: CASSQEYRALDNSPLHF
cdr3_nt: TGTGCCAGCAGCCAAGAATATCGAGCATTGGATAATTCACCCCTCCACTTT

v_call: TRBV5-5
d_call: TRBD2
j_call: TRBJ2-3
clone_size: once
cdr3_aa: CASSFHGTSAVDTQYF
cdr3_nt: TGTGCCAGCAGCTTCCACGGGACTAGTGCCGTAGATACGCAGTATTTT

v_call: TRBV3-1
d_call: TRBD2
j_call: TRBJ2-1
clone_size: -
cdr3_aa: CASTIAGVGNEQFF
cdr3_nt: TGTGCCAGCACGATAGCGGGAGTAGGCAATGAGCAGTTCTTC

v_call: TRBV7-9
d_call: -
j_call: TRBJ2-7
clone_size: few
cdr3_aa: CASSPPGEQYF
cdr3_nt: TGTGCCAGCAGCCCCCCGGGCGAGCAGTACTTC

v_call: TRBV9
d_call: -
j_call: TRBJ1-4
clone_size: -
cdr3_aa: CTSSVGGGATNEKLFF
cdr3_nt: TGTACCAGCAGCGTAGGGGGGGGCGCAACTAATGAAAAACTGTTTTTT

v_call: TRBV28
d_call: -
j_call: TRBJ2-5
clone_size: -
cdr3_aa: CASAIGFNREETQYF
cdr3_nt: TGTGCCAGTGCTATCGGGTTTAACAGAGAAGAGACCCAGTACTTC

v_call: TRBV25-1
d_call: TRBD2
j_call: TRBJ2-7
clone_size: -
cdr3_aa: CASSDWGVAGVEQYF
cdr3_nt: TGTGCCAGCAGTGACTGGGGGGTAGCGGGAGTAGAGCAGTACTTC

v_call: TRBV27
d_call: -
j_call: TRBJ1-5
clone_size: -
cdr3_aa: CASRHSRRDQPQHF
cdr3_nt: TGTGCCAGCCGACACTCCCGGCGGGATCAGCCCCAGCATTTT

v_call: TRBV6-1
d_call: -
j_call: TRBJ1-5
clone_size: few
cdr3_aa: CASSEANRHTLKGGNQPQHF
cdr3_nt: TGTGCCAGCAGTGAAGCAAACAGGCATACGCTCAAGGGGGGCAATCAGCCCCAGCATTTT

v_call: TRBV6-2/TRBV6-3
d_call: TRBD1
j_call: TRBJ2-5
clone_size: -
cdr3_aa: CASRTGTGVWETQYF
cdr3_nt: TGTGCCAGCAGAACCGGGACAGGGGTTTGGGAGACCCAGTACTTC

v_call: TRBV7-9
d_call: TRBD2
j_call: TRBJ2-3
clone_size: few
cdr3_aa: CASTPGVSSGSDAQYF
cdr3_nt: TGTGCCAGCACCCCAGGTGTCTCTAGCGGGAGTGATGCGCAGTATTTT

v_call: TRBV20-1
d_call: -
j_call: TRBJ2-1
clone_size: -
cdr3_aa: CSARPVGVNEQFF
cdr3_nt: TGCAGTGCCCGACCCGTAGGGGTCAATGAGCAGTTCTTC

v_call: TRBV7-2
d_call: -
j_call: TRBJ2-6
clone_size: -
cdr3_aa: CASSQGTTGANVLTF
cdr3_nt: TGTGCCAGCAGCCAAGGGACAACTGGGGCCAACGTCCTGACTTTC

v_call: TRBV4-1
d_call: -
j_call: TRBJ1-1
clone_size: -
cdr3_aa: CASRESGTEAFF
cdr3_nt: TGCGCCAGCAGAGAATCCGGGACTGAAGCTTTCTTT

v_call: TRBV29-1
d_call: -
j_call: TRBJ2-1
clone_size: -
cdr3_aa: CSHYSGNEQFF
cdr3_nt: TGCAGTCATTATAGCGGTAATGAGCAGTTCTTC

v_call: TRBV30
d_call: -
j_call: TRBJ2-3
clone_size: -
cdr3_aa: CALEGNTDTQYF
cdr3_nt: TGTGCCTTGGAGGGGAACACAGATACGCAGTATTTT

v_call: TRBV7-9
d_call: -
j_call: TRBJ2-1
clone_size: -
cdr3_aa: CASSYVGPGMAEQFF
cdr3_nt: TGTGCCAGCAGCTACGTGGGACCAGGGATGGCTGAGCAGTTCTTC

v_call: TRBV6-5
d_call: TRBD1
j_call: TRBJ1-2
clone_size: -
cdr3_aa: CASSYSTGAKAYGYTF
cdr3_nt: TGTGCCAGCAGTTACTCGACAGGGGCCAAAGCCTATGGCTACACCTTC

v_call: TRBV9
d_call: -
j_call: TRBJ1-6
clone_size: few
cdr3_aa: CASSADSLNNSPLHF
cdr3_nt: TGTGCCAGCAGCGCGGACAGTCTCAATAATTCACCCCTCCACTTT

v_call: TRBV6-2/TRBV6-3
d_call: -
j_call: TRBJ2-5
clone_size: -
cdr3_aa: CASSSPAQETQYF
cdr3_nt: TGTGCCAGCAGTTCCCCCGCCCAAGAGACCCAGTACTTC

v_call: TRBV4-1
d_call: TRBD1
j_call: TRBJ2-5
clone_size: -
cdr3_aa: CASGQVQGVGETQYF
cdr3_nt: TGCGCCAGCGGCCAAGTCCAGGGGGTCGGAGAGACCCAGTACTTC

v_call: TRBV4-3
d_call: -
j_call: TRBJ2-7
clone_size: -
cdr3_aa: CASSQDGAAGSSEQYF
cdr3_nt: TGCGCCAGCAGCCAAGATGGCGCAGCGGGCTCCTCCGAGCAGTACTTC

v_call: TRBV28
d_call: -
j_call: TRBJ2-7
clone_size: few
cdr3_aa: CASSYLGESSYEQYF
cdr3_nt: TGTGCCAGCAGTTATTTAGGCGAATCCTCCTACGAGCAGTACTTC

v_call: TRBV29-1
d_call: -
j_call: TRBJ2-5
clone_size: few
cdr3_aa: CSVEGGRKTQYF
cdr3_nt: TGCAGCGTTGAAGGCGGACGGAAGACCCAGTACTTC